The 17 T cell receptor beta chains in this list originate from one sample, sequenced in a study of shared clonotypes between healthy human individuals. Terminally differentiated effector memory CD45RA+ cells were excluded from the naive CD8 cells, which were CD45RO-negative and positively selected for CCR7. The data were produced by immunoSEQ multiplex PCR, yet TCRdb's version contains in-frame clones alone and is incomplete. The repertoire holds around 1.9 million clones, with 85% to 95% as singletons. Sequenced sample: naive CD8+ T cells from PBMCs. The receptors were gathered from a man between 18 and 29 years old in good health. Some clones in this sample may be carry-over from other donors' samples.

This chain joins TRBV28 and TRBJ2-7, with 8 bases fitting TRBD1. The ends lost 1 base at V and 7 bases at J; junction bases unmatched: 15. This CDR3 contains 17 residues. From germline, CDR1 is MDHEN and CDR2 SYDVKM. The CDR3 DNA reads as TGTGCCAGCAGTTTATTCTACGGGACAGGACCCCTAGTAGAGCAGTACTTC. It yields the protein CASSLFYGTGPLVEQYF. Supplemented by reference TRBV28 and TRBJ2-7, the full variable domain reads DVKVTQSSRYLVKRTGEKVFLECVQDMDHENMFWYRQDPGLGLRLIYFSYDVKMKEKGDIPEGYSVSREKKERFSLILESASTNQTSMYLCASSLFYGTGPLVEQYFGPGTRLTVT.

The rearrangement joins TRBV5-4 to TRBJ2-7; 10 bases are a match to TRBD1. The junction had 8 bases not matched to a gene; V was cut back by 4 bases and J by 1 base. The germline CDR1 and CDR2 sequences are SGHNT and YYREEE (reference sequence). The CDR3 extends over 16 amino acids. The CDR3 loop reads CASSTTGTGESYEQYF. The CDR3 bases are TGTGCCAGCAGCACCACCGGGACAGGGGAGTCCTACGAGCAGTACTTC.

This clone was found once. The rearrangement uses TRBV7-9 and TRBJ1-2; D is undetermined. Trimming stripped 0 bases from V and 4 bases from J, with 12 bases between. Germline values: CDR1 SEHNR, CDR2 FQNEAQ (reference sequence). The CDR3 extends over 15 amino acids. The chain's CDR3 is CASSLAVGLGYGYTF. CDR3 DNA: TGTGCCAGCAGCTTAGCAGTCGGTTTGGGCTATGGCTACACCTTC.

This chain links TRBV7-9 with TRBJ2-2; tentative D call: TRBD1 (6 bases). Trimming took 4 bases from V and 2 from J, leaving 14 bases between them. Per the germline V gene, CDR1 is SEHNR and CDR2 is FQNEAQ (reference sequence). This CDR3 is 16 amino acids long. The CDR3 DNA reads as TGTGCCAGCAGCTACCCGACAGGACTTAACACCGGGGAGCTGTTTTTT. Its translation is CASSYPTGLNTGELFF. The full variable domain, its missing parts supplied by reference TRBV7-9 and TRBJ2-2, is DTGVSQNPRHKITKRGQNVTFRCDPISEHNRLYWYRQTLGQGPEFLTYFQNEAQLEKSRLLSDRFSAERPKGSFSTLEIQRTEQGDSAMYLCASSYPTGLNTGELFFGEGSRLTVL.

This chain joins TRBV10-2 and TRBJ2-2, with D possibly matching TRBD1 (5 bases). The CDR3 runs 15 residues. Trimming cost V 3 bases and J 0 bases, with 8 bases left between them. Per germline, CDR1 WSHSY and CDR2 SAAADI. The CDR3 here is CASSEGRANTGELFF. DNA for the CDR3: TGCGCCAGCAGTGAAGGCAGGGCGAACACCGGGGAGCTGTTTTTT.

The V call is TRBV11-2, the J call TRBJ1-2; D is undetermined. CDR1 and CDR2 (germline): SGHAT, FQNNGV. The V gene lost 3 bases and the J gene lost 1 base, with 9 bases spanning the gap. The CDR3 spans 14 residues. The CDR3 region has the DNA TGTGCCAGCAGCTTGTACCAGAATAACTATGGCTACACCTTC. Its protein is CASSLYQNNYGYTF.

In this sample, this clone turned up once. This chain links TRBV7-9 with TRBJ2-1; no reliable D call. V gave up 2 bases and J gave up 3 bases, with 8 bases separating them. Germline assignment: CDR1 SEHNR and CDR2 FQNEAQ (reference sequence). The CDR3 has 14 residues. DNA for the CDR3: TGTGCCAGCAGCTTACACACAAACTACAATGAGCAGTTCTTC. Translated, it gives CASSLHTNYNEQFF.

The rearrangement links TRBV14 to TRBJ2-5; no firm D call. CDR1 is SGHDN, CDR2 FVKESK, per germline. The CDR3 loop spans 13 amino acids. Trimming took off 2 bases at V and 5 bases at J, with 9 bases between the two ends. The CDR3 region has the DNA TGTGCCAGCAGCCAACAAGTACGGGAGACCCAGTACTTC. It codes for CASSQQVRETQYF.

The V and J genes are TRBV4-3 and TRBJ2-1; 7 bases are a match to TRBD2. This CDR3 contains 14 residues. The V and J ends lost 4 bases and 5 bases, in that order; junction bases with no gene match: 5. From germline, CDR1 is LGHNA and CDR2 YSLEER. The CDR3 loop is CASSPGRGHNEQFF. The CDR3 coding sequence is TGCGCCAGCAGCCCTGGGAGGGGTCACAATGAGCAGTTCTTC.

The chain has TRBV7-2 and TRBJ2-7; D possibly corresponds to TRBD1 (6 bases). The CDR3 is 13 residues long. The germline gives CDR1 SGHTA, CDR2 FQGNSA. V lost 5 bases and J 5 bases, leaving 13 bases between the germline ends. The CDR3 region has the DNA TGTGCCAGCAGCCCCTACCAGGGGCACGAGCAGTACTTC. This gives the protein CASSPYQGHEQYF. Complete variable domain (other parts from reference TRBV7-2 and TRBJ2-7): GAGVSQSPSNKVTEKGKDVELRCDPISGHTALYWYRQSLGQGLEFLIYFQGNSAPDKSGLPSDRFSAERTGGSVSTLTIQRTQQEDSAVYLCASSPYQGHEQYFGPGTRLTVT.

The chain joins TRBV7-8 to TRBJ2-4; maybe TRBD2 (5 bases). The CDR3 length is 16 residues. Germline V gives CDR1 SGHVS, CDR2 FQNEAQ. V gave up 1 base and J gave up 7 bases, with 17 bases separating them. The CDR3 DNA is TGTGCCAGCAGCTTAGAGGGAGAGATTGCCGTGAACATTCAGTACTTC. Amino acid sequence: CASSLEGEIAVNIQYF. Based on the CDR3 plus reference TRBV7-8 and TRBJ2-4, the full variable domain is GAGVSQSPRYKVAKRGQDVALRCDPISGHVSLFWYQQALGQGPEFLTYFQNEAQLDKSGLPSDRFFAERPEGSVSTLKIQRTQQEDSAVYLCASSLEGEIAVNIQYFGAGTRLSVL.

Only one count was recorded for this clone. The chain joins TRBV27 to TRBJ1-1; D may be TRBD1 (5 bases). V was trimmed by 1 base and J by 4 bases, leaving 10 bases between them. Germline lookup yields CDR1 MNHEY and CDR2 SMNVEV (reference sequence). The CDR3 length is 14 residues. CDR3 loop: CASSLWRGTTEAFF. DNA for the CDR3: TGTGCCAGCAGTTTATGGCGGGGGACCACTGAAGCTTTCTTT.

The gene calls are TRBV5-5 and TRBJ2-2; 8 nucleotides match TRBD2. Trimming cost V 4 bases and J 6 bases; bases outside gene matches: 14. The CDR3 loop spans 17 amino acids. CDR1 is SGHKS, CDR2 YYEKEE, per germline (reference sequence). In DNA form, the CDR3 reads TGTGCCAGCAGCCTTTATCCAAGCGGGAGATTCCCCGGGGAGCTGTTTTTT. Translating gives CASSLYPSGRFPGELFF.

The chain combines TRBV15 with TRBJ1-5, with D unresolved. This CDR3 is 16 amino acids long. CDR1 is LNHNV, CDR2 YYDKDF, per germline (reference sequence). The germline V and J ends were trimmed by 0 bases and 3 bases, with 12 bases remaining between them. The CDR3 reads CATSRDYGQINQPQHF. CDR3 coding DNA: TGTGCCACCAGCAGAGATTATGGGCAGATCAATCAGCCCCAGCATTTT.

The chain recombines TRBV19 with TRBJ2-1; 14 bases are a match to TRBD2. Germline CDR1 and CDR2: LNHDA and SQIVND (reference sequence). J lost 2 bases, V lost 3 bases, and 3 bases had no gene match. This CDR3 contains 17 residues. CDR3 in amino acids: CASSIRLAGGPYNEQFF. The CDR3 nucleotides are TGTGCCAGTAGTATCCGACTAGCGGGAGGGCCCTACAATGAGCAGTTCTTC.

The chain couples TRBV15 to TRBJ2-7, with 11 bases that match TRBD2. Germline V gene lookup returns CDR1 LNHNV and CDR2 YYDKDF (reference sequence). V lost 5 bases and J lost 3; bases outside the gene matches: 15. This CDR3 has 18 residues. The CDR3 loop reads CATSGRLGTSGIIYEQYF. In DNA form, the CDR3 reads TGTGCCACCAGCGGAAGGCTCGGGACTAGCGGAATTATCTACGAGCAGTACTTC.

As for this clone: This same CDR3 is encoded by further DNA sequences in the sample. The chain recombines TRBV12-5 with TRBJ2-3; D gene ambiguous. Germline V CDR1 and CDR2: LGHNT, FRNRAP. This CDR3 spans 12 amino acids. The germline V and J ends were trimmed by 1 base and 4 bases, with 3 bases remaining between them. The CDR3 nucleotides are TGTGCTAGTGGTTTGGGGGCAGATACGCAGTATTTT. This encodes CASGLGADTQYF.